The present entry profiles one TCR beta chain with its context. No antigen is known for it. This record comes from a study of Ad26.COV2.S vaccination and SARS-CoV-2 variants. Study overall: Into the muscle, Ad26.COV2.S was dosed once or twice, 56 days apart.

V was pared by 0 bases and J by 4 bases, with 13 bases between. Germline CDR1 and CDR2: MNHEY and SVGAGI. The CDR3 is 15 amino acids. As for treatment: roughly 20 received Ad26.COV2.S at low or high dose, single or two shots; about five received placebo; per-sample allocation not given. Following the first vaccine or placebo injection, samples were taken on day 63. Findings of the study overall: Non-spike TCR breadth was similar in vaccine and placebo recipients.

Clones were sequenced by immunoSEQ multiplex PCR, and TCRdb holds only the in-frame ones, with some missing. This sample has approximately 300,000 clones; 86% occur once, and the top ten carry more than 1.5%. V is TRBV6-5 and J is TRBJ2-7; perhaps TRBD1 as D (5 bases). The starting material was peripheral blood, obtained in a trial of Ad26.COV2.S vaccine versus placebo. This sequence originates from a person between 18 and 65 years old who received the Ad26.COV2.S COVID-19 vaccine or a placebo. Here the CDR3 reads CASSYSILGPYEQYF. CDR3 nucleotide sequence: TGTGCCAGCAGTTACTCGATTTTGGGGCCTTACGAGCAGTACTTC.